Given below is one TCR beta chain in context. These data come from a study of blood T cell repertoires in COVID-19. Trimming stripped 5 bases from V and 4 bases from J, with 17 bases between. The CDR3 sequence is 15 residues long. Germline CDR1 and CDR2: MNHEY and SMNVEV (reference sequence). Assay used: immunoSEQ multiplex PCR; TCRdb lists only in-frame clones, some missing. The sample includes about 140,000 clones, roughly four fifths seen only once; the top ten take roughly 9%. Sequencing was performed on peripheral blood. The origin of this receptor is a woman aged 50 to 60 with active or convalescent COVID-19. The chain recombines TRBV27 with TRBJ1-1; the D gene is possibly TRBD1 (5 bases). Here the CDR3 reads CASSTIRGVSTEAFF. Here the CDR3 DNA reads TGTGCCAGCAGTACCATCCGGGGGGTGAGCACTGAAGCTTTCTTT.